The clone carrying this T cell receptor (beta chain) showed up many times. The antigen is unknown. The missing CDR3 end, 3 residues past where the read stops, is filled in from the germline J gene. This record comes from a study of T cell clonality in common variable immunodeficiency. Findings and caveats of the study: Common variable immunodeficiency TCR beta sequences reportedly had fewer deletions and N-nucleotide insertions. TCRbeta clonality was increased in CVID versus healthy controls.

The CDR3 spans 14 residues. Looked up from germline, CDR1 is KGHDR and CDR2 is SFDVKD. Trimming took off 3 bases at V and 0 bases at J, with 8 bases between the two ends. Reduced serum IgG, IgA and/or IgM plus specific antibody deficiency defined CVID. Patients and controls were mostly of Caucasian heritage. Sequencing input was equivalent genomic DNA from CVID and controls. Clones were read by immunoSEQ multiplex PCR, and TCRdb kept only the in-frame ones, dropping some. The table lists tens of thousands of clones, with no singletons. The chain joins TRBV24-1 to TRBJ2-7; maybe TRBD2 (5 bases). The sequenced sample was peripheral blood mononuclear cells. The receptor was derived from a human donor with common variable immunodeficiency. The CDR3 DNA, read in part, is TGTGCCACCAGTGATCCCGGGGACTCCTACGAG. Protein: CATSDPGDSYE. The full CDR3 is CATSDPGDSYEQYF.